These 4 T cell receptor beta chains came from one sample sequenced in a study of blood T cells in healthy people across ages (dated by TCRdb to between 2014 and 2017). The protocol used for the library was 5' RACE. Reads for this sample came from an Illumina HiSeq 2500. A second 7 to 11 cycle PCR used a sample-barcoded 5' primer and a J-beta primer mix. Clones were called with MiXCR by TCRdb after fastp trimmed the public reads at Q25, and only in-frame beta chains were retained. Rows matching on CDR3 protein sequence are summarized as one entry with the most common DNA and genes. The sample data list over 500,000 distinct CDR3 sequences, and around 52% of these were observed just once. The biggest ten clones account for around an eighth of the sample. Source material: blood. Receptors were obtained from a woman of 80 years or more in good health.

This clonotype was detected ten times or more. V gene TRBV20-1 combines with J gene TRBJ2-7; 7 bases fit TRBD1. CDR3 length: 14 amino acids. Trimming removed 3 bases from V and 2 bases from J; junction bases left unmatched: 7. Germline V gene sequence: CDR1 DFQATT, CDR2 SNEGSKA (reference sequence). Here the CDR3 DNA reads TGCAGTGCTAGCCAACGACAGGGCCCCTACGAGCAGTACTTC. Protein product: CSASQRQGPYEQYF.

Notes on this clonotype: The junction shows a germline mismatch at one end, possibly a read error. This rearrangement joins TRBV6-5 to TRBJ2-7; D possibly matches TRBD1 or TRBD2 (5 bases each). Per germline, CDR1 MNHEY and CDR2 SVGAGI. The CDR3 extends over 16 amino acids. The DNA for the CDR3 is TGTGCCGGCAGTTCCACAGGACTGGCAAAGTACAATGAGCAGTACTTC. Amino acids: CAGSSTGLAKYNEQYF.

This clonotype was counted once. A much larger clone differs by one base, so this may be a read error. This sequence joins TRBV10-3 and TRBJ2-3, with 8 bases lining up with TRBD2. Germline CDR1 is ENHRY and CDR2 is SYGVKD. The trim removed 3 bases at V and 5 bases at J, leaving 13 bases unmatched. The CDR3 has 17 amino acids. The CDR3 DNA follows: TGTGCCATCAGTGACCGCGGACCAGCGGGAGATGTAGATACGCAGTATTTT. This gives the protein CAISDRGPAGDVDTQYF.

Points on this clonotype: Just one base apart from a much larger clone, this may be a read error. The chain joins TRBV20-1 to TRBJ2-7; the D call may be TRBD1 or TRBD2 (5 bases each). V was trimmed by 5 bases and J by 6 bases, leaving 17 bases between them. The CDR3 loop spans 13 amino acids. CDR1 is DFQATT, CDR2 SNEGSKA, per germline (reference sequence). CDR3 DNA: TGCAGTGCTCGGGACGAACTCGCGCGCGAGCAGTACTTC. Translation gives CSARDELAREQYF.